This T cell receptor (beta chain) was recovered during a study of shared clonotypes between healthy human individuals. Study background: Serving as donors were a couple of women and a few men, whose ages spanned 18 to 49.

Many counts were recorded for this clone. An even split of each subset's genomic DNA across several immunoSEQ plates was performed. Sequencing used immunoSEQ multiplex PCR; TCRdb keeps in-frame clones, though not all of them. The repertoire has roughly 95,000 clones, roughly half of them found once; the top ten carry about 14%. With 3 bases removed from V and 3 bases from J, the gap between germline ends came to 12 bases. This CDR3 region has 15 residues. Germline values: CDR1 ENHRY, CDR2 SYGVKD. This chain connects TRBV10-3 to TRBJ2-1; weak D call: TRBD1 (5 bases). The sequence derives from a middle-aged woman in good health. Some clones in this sample may be carry-over from other donors' samples. Source material: PBMCs. The chain's CDR3 is CAISDWGQLYNEQFF. The CDR3 DNA follows: TGTGCCATCAGTGATTGGGGCCAGCTCTACAATGAGCAGTTCTTC.